This TCR beta chain was identified during a study of shared clonotypes between healthy human individuals. Germline CDR1 reads KGHSH; CDR2 reads LQKENI. Between the trimmed V and J ends, which lost 0 bases and 5 bases, there was a span of 12 bases. The CDR3 length is 15 residues. The method was immunoSEQ multiplex PCR; TCRdb's version includes in-frame clones alone and lacks a portion of them. The sample has about 1 million clones; 60% to 80% are singletons. This sequence was found in a man between 18 and 35 years old in good health. The V gene is TRBV18, the J gene TRBJ2-3; D ambiguous. Sequenced sample: memory CD4+ T cells sorted from blood. Subset noted: CD45RA-negative fraction. The DNA of the CDR3 is TGTGCCAGCTCACCACCATTCCCCGTTGGAGATACGCAGTATTTT. It specifies CASSPPFPVGDTQYF.